These T cell receptor beta chains were read from a single sample in a study of T-cell reconstitution after alpha-beta-depleted transplantation in children. TCRdb passed the PCR reads through MiXCR, listing each CDR3 protein once. The data hold about a million distinct CDR3 sequences, with about 29% observed a single time. This specimen consisted of PBMCs, mostly from graft donor cells, obtained 360 days after TCRalphabeta/CD19-depleted stem cell transplant. The source of these receptors is a boy under two years old who had a stem cell transplant for SCID, so the T cells may come from the graft donor. Each CDR3 is given with its conserved first and last residue. The D gene is left open where the match is weak. Expanded clones are given a class, and other clones once, few, many or no size at all.

CDR3 DNA,CDR3 protein,D gene,J gene,V gene,clone size
TGCAGCGCTGCGAGGACCGGGGAGCTGTTTTTT,CSAARTGELFF,NA,TRBJ2-2,TRBV29-1,many
TGTGCCAGCAGCTTAAGTCCTAGCTCTGGGGCCAACGTCCTGACTTTC,CASSLSPSSGANVLTF,NA,TRBJ2-6,TRBV7-3,few
TGTGCCAGCAGTTACCGGGACCTACGAACAGATACGCAGTATTTT,CASSYRDLRTDTQYF,NA,TRBJ2-3,TRBV6-2/TRBV6-3,NA
TGTGCCAGCAGTACTCAGGGAGTGAACACTGAAGCTTTCTTT,CASSTQGVNTEAFF,NA,TRBJ1-1,TRBV28,NA
TGCAGTGCCCCAACCAGGGGACGAAACTACAATGAGCAGTTCTTC,CSAPTRGRNYNEQFF,NA,TRBJ2-1,TRBV20-1,few
TGCAGTGCTAGTGGACGGGGCAGCTCCTACGAGCAGTACTTC,CSASGRGSSYEQYF,NA,TRBJ2-7,TRBV20-1,NA
TGCAGTGCCTTGCCCTCCGTAGGGCAGTACTTC,CSALPSVGQYF,NA,TRBJ2-7,TRBV20-1,few
TGCAGCGTTGACGGGGGAAACCAAGAGACCCAGTACTTC,CSVDGGNQETQYF,NA,TRBJ2-5,TRBV29-1,NA
TGTGCCAGCAGTTACGCCCCTCGAGCGGGGGCGGCTTTCTTT,CASSYAPRAGAAFF,NA,TRBJ1-1,TRBV6-5,NA
TGTGCCAGCAGCCGTTTGGGTAGGGGCCAAGGAGAGACCCAGTACTTC,CASSRLGRGQGETQYF,NA,TRBJ2-5,TRBV7-2,NA
TGTGCCAGCAGCGTAGAGCCGTCAGGGGGGGTCTATGGCTACACCTTC,CASSVEPSGGVYGYTF,TRBD1,TRBJ1-2,TRBV9,few
TGTGCCAGCAGTTCCCTCATCAATGAGCAGTTCTTC,CASSSLINEQFF,NA,TRBJ2-1,TRBV28,NA
TGCGCCAGCAGCCAAGATCGAGGGACAGGGGGCTTGGGCACTGAAGCTTTCTTT,CASSQDRGTGGLGTEAFF,TRBD1,TRBJ1-1,TRBV4-1,few
TGCAGTGCTAGCCAGGGACATTTCTCTGGAAACACCATATATTTT,CSASQGHFSGNTIYF,NA,TRBJ1-3,TRBV20-1,few
TGCAGTCTACAGCGGGGGGGGATAGATACGCAGTATTTT,CSLQRGGIDTQYF,TRBD2,TRBJ2-3,TRBV29-1,NA
TGTGCCACCACCTCTGCCCCGCGGGACACTGAAGCTTTCTTT,CATTSAPRDTEAFF,NA,TRBJ1-1,TRBV15,few
TGTGCCAGCAGACCTACCAGAGCGGGGTTCTTAACCAATGAGCAGTTCTTC,CASRPTRAGFLTNEQFF,TRBD2,TRBJ2-1,TRBV6-2/TRBV6-3,NA
TGCGCCAGCAGCTTCGGAGAAAACGAGCAGTACTTC,CASSFGENEQYF,NA,TRBJ2-7,TRBV5-1,NA
TGTGCCAGCAGCTTGGCGCGGGGGAGCTCCTACAATGAGCAGTTCTTC,CASSLARGSSYNEQFF,TRBD2,TRBJ2-1,TRBV5-5,NA
TGTGCCAGCAGCCCTTCTGTAGGGACAGGAATCAATGAGCAGTTCTTC,CASSPSVGTGINEQFF,TRBD1,TRBJ2-1,TRBV3-1,NA
TGCGCCAGCAGCCCCGGGACAGGGAACGTTGAGCAGTTCTTC,CASSPGTGNVEQFF,TRBD1,TRBJ2-1,TRBV4-1,NA
TGCGCCAGCAGCCAAGATTGTACAGGGAACTACGAGCAGTACTTC,CASSQDCTGNYEQYF,NA,TRBJ2-7,TRBV4-3,NA
TGTGCCAGTAGTATGGTTTGGGCGGGACAAACCTACGAGCAGTACTTC,CASSMVWAGQTYEQYF,NA,TRBJ2-7,TRBV19,few
TGTGCCAGCAGACCCGGGACGGCGGCTGAAGCTTTCTTT,CASRPGTAAEAFF,NA,TRBJ1-1,TRBV6-6,NA
TGTGCCAGCAGCGTAGGCTCGGGGGCCCCTAATGAAAAACTGTTTTTT,CASSVGSGAPNEKLFF,NA,TRBJ1-4,TRBV9,many
TGCGCCAGCAGCCAAGTTGGACAGGGGGGCAATCAGCCCCAGCATTTT,CASSQVGQGGNQPQHF,TRBD1,TRBJ1-5,TRBV4-1,NA
TGTGCCAGCAGCGGGGGGCCCGACGGGGAGCTGTTTTTT,CASSGGPDGELFF,NA,TRBJ2-2,TRBV5-6,few
TGTGCCAGCAATTCGAAAGACTCCCCAGATACGCAGTATTTT,CASNSKDSPDTQYF,NA,TRBJ2-3,TRBV12-3/TRBV12-4,NA
TGTGCCAGCAGTTTTTCTAGCGGGGGGGAAATCGTCAATGAGCAGTTCTTC,CASSFSSGGEIVNEQFF,TRBD2,TRBJ2-1,TRBV12-3/TRBV12-4,once
TGCGCCAGCAGCGTACAGGGTTGGGACACTGAAGCTTTCTTT,CASSVQGWDTEAFF,NA,TRBJ1-1,TRBV5-1,few
TGTGCCAGCAGCCCTGACAGGCAATTCAACACCGGGGAGCTGTTTTTT,CASSPDRQFNTGELFF,NA,TRBJ2-2,TRBV12-3/TRBV12-4,many
TGCAGTGCTAGGGGGGGAGCTGTTAGGTTTCAGCCCCAGCATTTT,CSARGGAVRFQPQHF,NA,TRBJ1-5,TRBV20-1,few
TGTGCCAGCAGACTTGGGGTGGAGAACGAGCAGTACTTC,CASRLGVENEQYF,NA,TRBJ2-7,TRBV11-2,NA
TGCGCCAGCAGCTTGGTCCCGGGACTAGCGGGAGGAAGCTCCTACAATGAGCAGTTCTTC,CASSLVPGLAGGSSYNEQFF,TRBD2,TRBJ2-1,TRBV5-1,NA
TGCGCCAGCAGCCCGGACAGGGGGCTTAGTAATGAAAAACTGTTTTTT,CASSPDRGLSNEKLFF,TRBD1,TRBJ1-4,TRBV5-1,NA
TGTGCCAGCAGCTTAGGGCGGGGGGGCCCGCAGTTCTTC,CASSLGRGGPQFF,TRBD2,TRBJ2-1,TRBV7-3,NA
TGTGCCACCAGTGATTTCGGGGCCAGGGATGGGACAGATACGCAGTATTTT,CATSDFGARDGTDTQYF,NA,TRBJ2-3,TRBV24-1,NA
TGTGCCAGCAGCTGGGAGACAGGGGGCTCCTACAATGAGCAGTTCTTC,CASSWETGGSYNEQFF,TRBD1,TRBJ2-1,TRBV7-2,NA
TGCGCCAGCAGCTCACGACAGTCTCGAGGGGCAGATACGCAGTATTTT,CASSSRQSRGADTQYF,NA,TRBJ2-3,TRBV5-1,NA
TGTGCCAGCAGGTCCCCCGGTAGCGGGGGGAGGGATACGCAGTATTTT,CASRSPGSGGRDTQYF,TRBD2,TRBJ2-3,TRBV12-3/TRBV12-4,NA
TGCGCCAGCAGCTTGGTCGGGGACCTTCCCACAGATACGCAGTATTTT,CASSLVGDLPTDTQYF,NA,TRBJ2-3,TRBV5-1,NA
TGTGCCACCCAACGACAGGGGGCAAACAATGAGCAGTTCTTC,CATQRQGANNEQFF,TRBD1,TRBJ2-1,TRBV12-3/TRBV12-4,NA
TGCAGTGCTAGCGTTCCGATGGGCGAGCAGTACTTC,CSASVPMGEQYF,NA,TRBJ2-7,TRBV20-1,few
TGTGCCATCAGTGAAAGGGAGGGGGAAAAACTGTTTTTT,CAISEREGEKLFF,NA,TRBJ1-4,TRBV10-3,NA
TGCAGCGTTGAATCAAGTGGAACCGAACGGGGCTTT,CSVESSGTERGF,NA,TRBJ1-1,TRBV29-1,NA
TGTGCCAGCAGCCGTCTCCTCGTCAATCCGGGACAGGGGAACACTGAAGCTTTCTTT,CASSRLLVNPGQGNTEAFF,TRBD1,TRBJ1-1,TRBV7-6,NA